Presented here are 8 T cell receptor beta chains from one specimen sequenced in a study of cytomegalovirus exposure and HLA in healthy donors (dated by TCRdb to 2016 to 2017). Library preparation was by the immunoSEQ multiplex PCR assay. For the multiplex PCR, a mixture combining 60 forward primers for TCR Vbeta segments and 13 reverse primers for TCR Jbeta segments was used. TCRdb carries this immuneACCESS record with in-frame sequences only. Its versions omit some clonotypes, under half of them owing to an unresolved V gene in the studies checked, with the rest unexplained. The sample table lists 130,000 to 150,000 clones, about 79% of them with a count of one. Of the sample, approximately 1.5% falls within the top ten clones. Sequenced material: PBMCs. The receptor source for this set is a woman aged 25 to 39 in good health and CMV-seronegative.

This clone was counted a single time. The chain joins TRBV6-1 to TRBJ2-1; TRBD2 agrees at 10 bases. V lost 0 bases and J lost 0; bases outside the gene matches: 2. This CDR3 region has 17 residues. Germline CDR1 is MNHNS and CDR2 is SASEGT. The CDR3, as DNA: TGTGCCAGCAGTGAAGCGGCTAGCGGGAGCTCCTACAATGAGCAGTTCTTC. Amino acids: CASSEAASGSSYNEQFF.

CDR3 nucleotide sequence: TGTGCCAGCAGCCTTCAGGGATACACTGAAGCTTTCTTT. Translated, it gives CASSLQGYTEAFF. The genes are TRBV7-9 and TRBJ1-1; a weak D match, TRBD1 (5 bases). CDR1 is SEHNR, CDR2 FQNEAQ, per germline (reference sequence). This CDR3 region has 13 residues. The ends were cut back, 5 bases at V and 3 bases at J, with 10 bases in the middle.

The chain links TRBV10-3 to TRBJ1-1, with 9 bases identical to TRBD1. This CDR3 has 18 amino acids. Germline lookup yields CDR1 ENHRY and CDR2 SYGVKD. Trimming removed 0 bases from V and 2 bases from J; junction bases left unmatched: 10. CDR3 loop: CAISESGTGNSINTEAFF. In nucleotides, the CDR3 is TGTGCCATCAGTGAGTCGGGGACAGGGAATTCCATAAACACTGAAGCTTTCTTT.

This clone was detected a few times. As DNA, the CDR3 is TGTGCCAGCAGCTTAGGGCAGGCGTCCTACAATGAGCAGTTCTTC. Translated, it gives CASSLGQASYNEQFF. This sequence joins TRBV7-6 and TRBJ2-1; D gene ambiguous. The CDR3 has 15 amino acids. Germline V gene data show CDR1 as SGHVS and CDR2 as FNYEAQ. Trimming removed 1 base from V and 1 base from J, with 8 bases in between.

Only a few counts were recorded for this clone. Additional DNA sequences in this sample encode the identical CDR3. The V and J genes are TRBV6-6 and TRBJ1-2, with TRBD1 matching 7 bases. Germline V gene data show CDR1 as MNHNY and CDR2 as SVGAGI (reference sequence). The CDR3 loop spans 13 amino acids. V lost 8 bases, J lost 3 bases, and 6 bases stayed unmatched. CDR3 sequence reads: CASSPDRDYGYTF. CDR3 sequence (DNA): TGTGCCAGCTCACCAGACAGGGACTATGGCTACACCTTC.

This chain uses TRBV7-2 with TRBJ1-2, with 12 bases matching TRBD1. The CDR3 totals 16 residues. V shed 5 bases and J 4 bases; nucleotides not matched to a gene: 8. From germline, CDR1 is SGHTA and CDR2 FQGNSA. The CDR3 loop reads CASSIGTGGKGYGYTF. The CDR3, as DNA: TGTGCCAGCAGCATTGGGACAGGGGGCAAAGGCTATGGCTACACCTTC.

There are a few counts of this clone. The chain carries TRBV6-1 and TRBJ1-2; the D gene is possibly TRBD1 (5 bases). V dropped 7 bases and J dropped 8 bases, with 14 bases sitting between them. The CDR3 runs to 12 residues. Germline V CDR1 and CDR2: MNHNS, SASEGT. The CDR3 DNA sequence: TGTGCCAGCATGGTAGGGGCGAAAGGCTACACCTTC. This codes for CASMVGAKGYTF.

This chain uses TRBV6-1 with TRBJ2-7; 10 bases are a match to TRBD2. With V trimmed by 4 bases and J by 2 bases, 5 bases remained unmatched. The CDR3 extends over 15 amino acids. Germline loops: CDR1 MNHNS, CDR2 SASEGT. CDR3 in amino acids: CASSVTSGAPYEQYF. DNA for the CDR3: TGTGCCAGCAGTGTCACTAGCGGGGCGCCCTACGAGCAGTACTTC.